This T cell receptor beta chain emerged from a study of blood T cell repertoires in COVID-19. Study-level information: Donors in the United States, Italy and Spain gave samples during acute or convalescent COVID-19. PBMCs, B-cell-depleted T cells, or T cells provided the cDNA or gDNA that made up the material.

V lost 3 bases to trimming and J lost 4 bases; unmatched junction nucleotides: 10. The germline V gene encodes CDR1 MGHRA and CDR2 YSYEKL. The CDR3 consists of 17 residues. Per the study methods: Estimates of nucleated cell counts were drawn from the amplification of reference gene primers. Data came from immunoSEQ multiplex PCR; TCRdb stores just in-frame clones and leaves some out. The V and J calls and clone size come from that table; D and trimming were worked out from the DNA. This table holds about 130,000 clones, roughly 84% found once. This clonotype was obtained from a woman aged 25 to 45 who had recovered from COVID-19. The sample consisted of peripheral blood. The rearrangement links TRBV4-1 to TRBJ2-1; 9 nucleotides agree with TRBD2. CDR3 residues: CASSHLPGREGYNEQFF. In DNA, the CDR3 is TGCGCCAGCAGCCACCTCCCCGGGCGGGAGGGTTACAATGAGCAGTTCTTC.